This T cell receptor (beta chain) was captured in a study of cytomegalovirus exposure and HLA in healthy donors. Study-wide results and limits: Rare TCR sequences predominated, though certain public TCRs were found in many donors.

As concerns this clone: What it recognizes is unknown.

Clones were read by immunoSEQ multiplex PCR, and TCRdb kept only the in-frame ones, dropping some. The sample consists of about 180,000 clones, about 85% of them appearing once. The sequencing input was PBMCs. The sequence came from a man aged 18 to 29 in good health and CMV-seropositive.

As DNA, the CDR3 is TGTGCCAGCAGCATCGTGGGACAGGGGGATGGTTACGAGCAGTACTTC. Translating gives CASSIVGQGDGYEQYF. The V call is TRBV13, the J call TRBJ2-7, with 11 bases matching TRBD1. V dropped 5 bases and J dropped 4; count of bases not matched to a gene: 10. CDR1 and CDR2 (germline): PRHDT, FYEKMQ (reference sequence). The CDR3 covers 16 residues.